This TCR beta chain was identified in a study of T cells in tuberculosis. Sequenced by immunoSEQ multiplex PCR; TCRdb stores in-frame clones only, minus some. This table holds around 41,000 clones, around 94% found once. CDR3 size: 15 residues. CDR1 and CDR2 (germline): SQVTM, ANQGSEA. J lost 5 bases, V lost 4 bases, and 7 bases had no gene match. Adolescents were screened for latent TB by skin test and IGRA. The sequencing sample was made of PBMCs. This sequence was found in a donor aged 5-35 years with latent tuberculosis or without tuberculosis infection. Some clones in this sample may be carry-over from other donors' samples. This rearrangement joins TRBV29-1 to TRBJ2-3; TRBD2 aligns across 12 bases. The CDR3 nucleotides read TGCAGCGTTGCCCTGACTAGCGGGAGCTTAGATACGCAGTATTTT. Translating gives CSVALTSGSLDTQYF.